These T cell receptor beta chains were read from a single sample in a study of shared clonotypes between healthy human individuals. Profiled with immunoSEQ multiplex PCR; TCRdb holds only in-frame clones, not every one. Of some 2.1 million clones in the sample, roughly 94% were seen once. The sequenced sample was naive CD4+ T cells sorted from blood. These receptors were obtained from a man between 18 and 35 years old in good health. The CDR3 runs from the conserved cysteine through the conserved F or W. The D gene is left open where the match is weak. Clone size appears in some rows only: once, few, many, or a class for an expanded clone.

CDR3aa | CDR3nt | v_gene | abundance | d_gene | j_gene
CASSPANRGTGSGNTIYF | TGTGCCAGCAGCCCAGCCAATAGAGGGACAGGTTCAGGAAACACCATATATTTT | TRBV7-9 | . | TRBD1 | TRBJ1-3
CASSIDSDEKLFF | TGTGCCAGTAGTATAGACTCCGATGAAAAACTGTTTTTT | TRBV19 | . | . | TRBJ1-4
CASSQDWSSPLHF | TGCGCCAGCAGCCAAGACTGGAGTTCACCCCTCCACTTT | TRBV4-1 | . | . | TRBJ1-6
CASSYSYRVDYGYTF | TGTGCCAGCAGTTACTCGTACAGGGTAGACTATGGCTACACCTTC | TRBV6-6 | . | . | TRBJ1-2
CASSWGRGTDTQYF | TGCGCCAGCAGCTGGGGGAGGGGCACAGATACGCAGTATTTT | TRBV5-1 | . | TRBD2 | TRBJ2-3
CASSLWAWGSTEAFF | TGTGCCAGCAGTTTATGGGCCTGGGGGTCCACTGAAGCTTTCTTT | TRBV27 | once | . | TRBJ1-1
CASSHLTMDAFF | TGTGCCAGCAGCCATCTTACGATGGATGCTTTCTTT | TRBV11-2 | . | . | TRBJ1-1
CATTRDRVPGELFF | TGTGCCACCACCCGGGACAGGGTGCCCGGGGAGCTGTTTTTT | TRBV15 | . | TRBD1 | TRBJ2-2
CASSVAGKWPDTQYF | TGCGCCAGCAGTGTAGCGGGGAAGTGGCCAGATACGCAGTATTTT | TRBV10-1 | . | TRBD2 | TRBJ2-3
CASSLSTGLSSYEQYF | TGCGCCAGCAGCCTATCAACAGGGTTAAGCTCCTACGAGCAGTACTTC | TRBV4-1 | . | . | TRBJ2-7
CASSLHAGGPYEQYF | TGTGCCAGCAGCTTACACGCGGGAGGCCCCTACGAGCAGTACTTC | TRBV7-2 | . | TRBD2 | TRBJ2-7
CASTPAQGSHEQYF | TGTGCCAGCACCCCCGCCCAGGGGTCTCACGAGCAGTACTTC | TRBV6-5 | . | . | TRBJ2-7
CSTRDTNEQFF | TGCAGCACCCGGGACACCAATGAGCAGTTCTTC | TRBV29-1 | many | . | TRBJ2-1
CASSPGAISEAFF | TGTGCCAGCAGCCCGGGGGCAATATCTGAAGCTTTCTTT | TRBV7-6 | . | . | TRBJ1-1
CASSRLAGVSYEQYF | TGTGCCAGCTCCCGACTAGCGGGGGTCTCCTACGAGCAGTACTTC | TRBV7-2 | . | TRBD2 | TRBJ2-7
CASSPDRYSYEQYF | TGTGCCAGCAGCCCTGACCGCTACTCCTACGAGCAGTACTTC | TRBV7-3 | . | . | TRBJ2-7
CASSSAVGGYTF | TGTGCCAGCAGCTCAGCAGTCGGTGGCTACACCTTC | TRBV5-4 | . | . | TRBJ1-2
CASSQDPSGGARETQYF | TGTGCCAGCAGCCAAGATCCTAGCGGGGGGGCCCGAGAGACCCAGTACTTC | TRBV4-2 | . | TRBD2 | TRBJ2-5
CASSPDGPQRHEQYF | TGTGCCAGCTCACCAGACGGACCACAACGCCACGAGCAGTACTTC | TRBV18 | many | . | TRBJ2-7
CASSFLTSDNEQFF | TGTGCCAGCAGCTTCCTTACTAGTGACAATGAGCAGTTCTTC | TRBV7-9 | . | . | TRBJ2-1
CAWSMVNTEAFF | TGTGCCTGGAGTATGGTGAACACTGAAGCTTTCTTT | TRBV30 | . | . | TRBJ1-1
CASSRRTGSKEAFF | TGTGCCAGTAGCCGCAGGACAGGGTCAAAGGAAGCTTTCTTT | TRBV19 | . | TRBD1 | TRBJ1-1
CASSLMEGPLETQYF | TGTGCCAGCAGCTTGATGGAGGGCCCTCTGGAGACCCAGTACTTC | TRBV7-6 | . | . | TRBJ2-5